These T cell receptor beta chains were read from a single sample in a study of CD8 T cells in ankylosing spondylitis. MiXCR was run by TCRdb on the 5' RACE reads, yielding one entry per CDR3 protein. The sample has about 240,000 distinct CDR3 sequences, around a tenth seen once. Material: blood, either unsorted or a sorted T cell fraction (not recorded which). Every receptor here comes from a male donor with ankylosing spondylitis or in good health (not recorded which). CDR3s include the opening cysteine and the closing phenylalanine or tryptophan. Fields, in order: CDR3 DNA, CDR3 protein, J gene, clone size, D gene, V gene. A D gene is named only where the DNA matches it firmly. Not every row has a clone size; where given, it reads once, few, many or a size class.

cdr3_nt: TGCGCCAGCTTCTCGGACAGGATGGGTCCCGGGGAGCCGTTTTTT
cdr3_aa: CASFSDRMGPGEPFF
j_call: TRBJ2-2
clone_size: .
d_call: TRBD1
v_call: TRBV5-1

cdr3_nt: TGCGCCAGCAGCTTGAGCGGAGATTCACCCCTCCACTTT
cdr3_aa: CASSLSGDSPLHF
j_call: TRBJ1-6
clone_size: many
d_call: .
v_call: TRBV5-1

cdr3_nt: TGCAGTGCTAGGGATCTCACAGGGGAGACTGAAGCTTTCTTT
cdr3_aa: CSARDLTGETEAFF
j_call: TRBJ1-1
clone_size: many
d_call: TRBD1
v_call: TRBV20-1

cdr3_nt: TGTGCCAGCAGCCGGGACCAAGATACGCAGTATTTT
cdr3_aa: CASSRDQDTQYF
j_call: TRBJ2-3
clone_size: .
d_call: .
v_call: TRBV2

cdr3_nt: TGTGCCAGCAGCCCCGGCGGGATTGGGACCCAGTACTTC
cdr3_aa: CASSPGGIGTQYF
j_call: TRBJ2-5
clone_size: .
d_call: .
v_call: TRBV11-2

cdr3_nt: TGCAGCGTTGGCAGGATGATCGACGGGGAGCTGTTTTTT
cdr3_aa: CSVGRMIDGELFF
j_call: TRBJ2-2
clone_size: .
d_call: .
v_call: TRBV29-1

cdr3_nt: TGTGCCAGCAGCTTAGCCGGGGGCCGTCAGCCCCAGCATTTT
cdr3_aa: CASSLAGGRQPQHF
j_call: TRBJ1-5
clone_size: .
d_call: .
v_call: TRBV7-2

cdr3_nt: TGCGCCAGCAGCACCACCCCAACAGGGAACCAAGAGACCCAGTACTTC
cdr3_aa: CASSTTPTGNQETQYF
j_call: TRBJ2-5
clone_size: many
d_call: .
v_call: TRBV5-1

cdr3_nt: TGTGCCAGCAGTAATACTGAGCCCGGGGAGCTGTTTTTT
cdr3_aa: CASSNTEPGELFF
j_call: TRBJ2-2
clone_size: many
d_call: .
v_call: TRBV25-1

cdr3_nt: TGTGCCAGCAGTTCCCTACCAAGTACAGATACGCAGTATTTT
cdr3_aa: CASSSLPSTDTQYF
j_call: TRBJ2-3
clone_size: many
d_call: .
v_call: TRBV12-3/TRBV12-4

cdr3_nt: TGCAGTGCCATGACAGGGGGCGAAAACACCATATATTTT
cdr3_aa: CSAMTGGENTIYF
j_call: TRBJ1-3
clone_size: many
d_call: TRBD1
v_call: TRBV20-1

cdr3_nt: TGTGCCACCAGCAGGGCCCAAACCGGCCTTAATGAAAAACTGTTTTTT
cdr3_aa: CATSRAQTGLNEKLFF
j_call: TRBJ1-4
clone_size: .
d_call: .
v_call: TRBV15

cdr3_nt: TGCGCCAGCAGCGAGGGGACAGGTTTGGATGAGCAGTTCTTC
cdr3_aa: CASSEGTGLDEQFF
j_call: TRBJ2-1
clone_size: .
d_call: TRBD1
v_call: TRBV5-1

cdr3_nt: TGTGCCAGCAGCTTCCCCCCGGGACAGGGGACAGATACGCAGTATTTT
cdr3_aa: CASSFPPGQGTDTQYF
j_call: TRBJ2-3
clone_size: many
d_call: TRBD1
v_call: TRBV7-3

cdr3_nt: TGCAGTGCTAGAGATCCTTTTGACAGCTCCTACAATGAGCAGTTCTTC
cdr3_aa: CSARDPFDSSYNEQFF
j_call: TRBJ2-1
clone_size: many
d_call: .
v_call: TRBV20-1

cdr3_nt: TGTGCCAGCAGACGAAGCGGGGGAAGCTCCTACAATGAGCAGTTCTTC
cdr3_aa: CASRRSGGSSYNEQFF
j_call: TRBJ2-1
clone_size: few
d_call: TRBD2
v_call: TRBV7-2

cdr3_nt: TGTGCCAGCAGCTTAGAACCGGGCAGGGAGTCTGAAGCTTTCTTT
cdr3_aa: CASSLEPGRESEAFF
j_call: TRBJ1-1
clone_size: few
d_call: .
v_call: TRBV7-8

cdr3_nt: TGCAGTGCTAGAGGCGGGGAGAGCACAGATACGCAGTATTTT
cdr3_aa: CSARGGESTDTQYF
j_call: TRBJ2-3
clone_size: many
d_call: .
v_call: TRBV20-1

cdr3_nt: TGTGCCAGCAGCCTTACACTACCAACATACAATGAGCAGTTCTTC
cdr3_aa: CASSLTLPTYNEQFF
j_call: TRBJ2-1
clone_size: many
d_call: .
v_call: TRBV3-1

cdr3_nt: TGCAGTGCTAGGGGACTAGCGGGACTCCTCTACGAGCAGTACTTC
cdr3_aa: CSARGLAGLLYEQYF
j_call: TRBJ2-7
clone_size: few
d_call: TRBD2
v_call: TRBV20-1

cdr3_nt: TGCAGTGCTGGAGACAGGGGGAAACAAGAGACCCAGTACTTC
cdr3_aa: CSAGDRGKQETQYF
j_call: TRBJ2-5
clone_size: few
d_call: TRBD1
v_call: TRBV20-1

cdr3_nt: TGTGCCATACTACTAAAAATCTCAGATACGCAGTATTTT
cdr3_aa: CAILLKISDTQYF
j_call: TRBJ2-3
clone_size: few
d_call: .
v_call: TRBV2

cdr3_nt: TGTGCCAGCAAAACCTTATGGGATGAAAAACTGTTTTTT
cdr3_aa: CASKTLWDEKLFF
j_call: TRBJ1-4
clone_size: many
d_call: .
v_call: TRBV25-1

cdr3_nt: TGTGCCAGCAGCCTAAACAGGGGAACTCGCGGACGGACATCTGGGGCCAACGTCCTGACTTTC
cdr3_aa: CASSLNRGTRGRTSGANVLTF
j_call: TRBJ2-6
clone_size: many
d_call: TRBD1
v_call: TRBV9

cdr3_nt: TGCAGTGCGCGGGGTGGAGGGTGGACCACCGGGGAGCTGTTTTTT
cdr3_aa: CSARGGGWTTGELFF
j_call: TRBJ2-2
clone_size: .
d_call: .
v_call: TRBV20-1

cdr3_nt: TGTGCCAGCAGCTTGGAAGGGGGCTACACCTTC
cdr3_aa: CASSLEGGYTF
j_call: TRBJ1-2
clone_size: many
d_call: .
v_call: TRBV5-6

cdr3_nt: TGTGCCAGCAGCCCTAGCGGCCTAAACACCGGGGAGCTGTTTTTT
cdr3_aa: CASSPSGLNTGELFF
j_call: TRBJ2-2
clone_size: many
d_call: TRBD2
v_call: TRBV11-2

cdr3_nt: TGCGCCAGCAGCTCCGTTTTAGGGGGAACCGGGGAGCTGTTTTTT
cdr3_aa: CASSSVLGGTGELFF
j_call: TRBJ2-2
clone_size: many
d_call: .
v_call: TRBV5-1

cdr3_nt: TGTGCCAGCAGCTGCGAGGAGGACACAGATACGCAGTATTTT
cdr3_aa: CASSCEEDTDTQYF
j_call: TRBJ2-3
clone_size: .
d_call: .
v_call: TRBV5-6

cdr3_nt: TGTGCCAGCAGCTCCCGGACCGAACACACCGGGGAGCTGTTTTTT
cdr3_aa: CASSSRTEHTGELFF
j_call: TRBJ2-2
clone_size: .
d_call: .
v_call: TRBV5-5

cdr3_nt: TGTGCCAGTAGCGCGGGTGGTGGAGCTTTCTTT
cdr3_aa: CASSAGGGAFF
j_call: TRBJ1-1
clone_size: few
d_call: .
v_call: TRBV19

cdr3_nt: TGTGCCAGCATGCCGATCGGTAACGAGACCCAGTACTTC
cdr3_aa: CASMPIGNETQYF
j_call: TRBJ2-5
clone_size: .
d_call: .
v_call: TRBV21-1

cdr3_nt: TGTGCCAGCAGCTACGGGACAGGGACCTACGAGCAGTACTTC
cdr3_aa: CASSYGTGTYEQYF
j_call: TRBJ2-7
clone_size: many
d_call: TRBD1
v_call: TRBV25-1

cdr3_nt: TGCGCCAGCAGCCCCGGAGGAGCAGCAGATACGCAGTATTTT
cdr3_aa: CASSPGGAADTQYF
j_call: TRBJ2-3
clone_size: few
d_call: .
v_call: TRBV5-1

cdr3_nt: TGTGCCACCAGCAGTGGGGACTTAACGCGGAACGCAGATACGCAGTATTTT
cdr3_aa: CATSSGDLTRNADTQYF
j_call: TRBJ2-3
clone_size: many
d_call: .
v_call: TRBV15

cdr3_nt: TGTGCCAGCAGCTTGCACAATTCTGAGCTCTACGAGCAGTACTTC
cdr3_aa: CASSLHNSELYEQYF
j_call: TRBJ2-7
clone_size: many
d_call: .
v_call: TRBV5-6

cdr3_nt: TGCGCCAGCAGCTTTACGGGAGACACCGGGGAGCTGTTTTTT
cdr3_aa: CASSFTGDTGELFF
j_call: TRBJ2-2
clone_size: .
d_call: .
v_call: TRBV5-1

cdr3_nt: TGTGCCAGCACCCTCATAGCCGGGGAGCTGTTTTTT
cdr3_aa: CASTLIAGELFF
j_call: TRBJ2-2
clone_size: many
d_call: .
v_call: TRBV11-1

cdr3_nt: TGCAGTGCTAGTCCTGGCTCTCGGAGTAATTCACCCCTCCACTTT
cdr3_aa: CSASPGSRSNSPLHF
j_call: TRBJ1-6
clone_size: many
d_call: .
v_call: TRBV20-1

cdr3_nt: TGCGCCAGCAGCTGGGGAGGAGGGGCCACCTCCTACGAGCAGTACTTC
cdr3_aa: CASSWGGGATSYEQYF
j_call: TRBJ2-7
clone_size: many
d_call: .
v_call: TRBV5-1

cdr3_nt: TGTGCCAGCAGCTTGGGCGGAGGAAGGGCCAACGTCCTGACTTTC
cdr3_aa: CASSLGGGRANVLTF
j_call: TRBJ2-6
clone_size: .
d_call: .
v_call: TRBV5-6

cdr3_nt: TGCAGTGCAACTACGCAACTAGCGGGAGGAGATGAGCAGTTCTTC
cdr3_aa: CSATTQLAGGDEQFF
j_call: TRBJ2-1
clone_size: many
d_call: TRBD2
v_call: TRBV20-1

cdr3_nt: TGTGCCAGCCTACCGCACTTGTTGAACACTGAAGCTTTCTTT
cdr3_aa: CASLPHLLNTEAFF
j_call: TRBJ1-1
clone_size: many
d_call: .
v_call: TRBV6-1

cdr3_nt: TGCGCCAGCAGCTCGTCTTTGGGCCTTGGGAATGAGCAGTTCTTC
cdr3_aa: CASSSSLGLGNEQFF
j_call: TRBJ2-1
clone_size: many
d_call: .
v_call: TRBV5-1

cdr3_nt: TGCAGTGCCCCCCCCGGACAGTCGAGTTCACCCCTCCACTTT
cdr3_aa: CSAPPGQSSSPLHF
j_call: TRBJ1-6
clone_size: many
d_call: .
v_call: TRBV20-1

cdr3_nt: TGTGCCAGCTCACGCGGACAGGGTAGCAATCAGCCCCAGCATTTT
cdr3_aa: CASSRGQGSNQPQHF
j_call: TRBJ1-5
clone_size: few
d_call: TRBD1
v_call: TRBV18

cdr3_nt: TGTGCCAGCGGCCCCCGGGACAGCTACAATGAGCAGTTCTTC
cdr3_aa: CASGPRDSYNEQFF
j_call: TRBJ2-1
clone_size: .
d_call: TRBD1
v_call: TRBV28

cdr3_nt: TGTGCCAGCACCGGGGGATGGGGTACCCCCTCCCAAAACTATGGCTACACCTTC
cdr3_aa: CASTGGWGTPSQNYGYTF
j_call: TRBJ1-2
clone_size: .
d_call: .
v_call: TRBV2

cdr3_nt: TGCGCCAGCAGCCGAGAAGGGTCCTCCTCTGGAAACACCATATATTTT
cdr3_aa: CASSREGSSSGNTIYF
j_call: TRBJ1-3
clone_size: many
d_call: .
v_call: TRBV5-1

cdr3_nt: TGCAGCGCCCTGACTACCCTCTACGAGCAGTACTTC
cdr3_aa: CSALTTLYEQYF
j_call: TRBJ2-7
clone_size: many
d_call: .
v_call: TRBV29-1

cdr3_nt: TGTGCCAGCAGTTTAGCGTCCGTCCGGGAGACCCAGTACTTC
cdr3_aa: CASSLASVRETQYF
j_call: TRBJ2-5
clone_size: many
d_call: .
v_call: TRBV12-3/TRBV12-4

cdr3_nt: TGTGCCATCAGTGAGAGTGCTGTGCAAGAGACCCAGTACTTC
cdr3_aa: CAISESAVQETQYF
j_call: TRBJ2-5
clone_size: many
d_call: .
v_call: TRBV10-3